This entry concerns a single T cell receptor (beta chain). The method was immunoSEQ multiplex PCR; TCRdb's version includes in-frame clones alone and lacks a portion of them. The profile covers about 22,000 clones, with 85% appearing a single time and 7.5% to 8% taken by the ten largest. This specimen comes from a study of T cell changes during pregnancy in multiple sclerosis. In germline, CDR1 is SGHNT, CDR2 YYREEE (reference sequence). V lost 5 bases to trimming and J lost 5 bases; unmatched junction nucleotides: 7. The CDR3 sequence is 15 residues long. The sequence derives from a female donor with multiple sclerosis, enrolled in a pregnancy study. The V and J genes are TRBV5-4 and TRBJ2-1; 10 nucleotides match TRBD2. The specimen comprised CD8+ T cells from peripheral blood mononuclear cells, sampled before pregnancy. CDR3 protein: CASRYGAGGHNEQFF. The CDR3 nucleotides are TGTGCCAGCAGGTACGGAGCGGGAGGGCACAATGAGCAGTTCTTC.